This T cell receptor (beta chain) emerged from a study of T cells in Graves' hyperthyroidism and ophthalmopathy. Trimming left V 4 bases short and J 1 base short, with 11 bases between. Germline V gives CDR1 MGHRA, CDR2 YSYEKL. The CDR3 length is 14 residues. Researchers took RNA transcripts and amplified the TCR beta CDR3 regions from them. When the TCR CDR3 underwent first-round RT-PCR, the HTBI primer set was used. MiXCR was run by TCRdb on the multiplex PCR reads, yielding one entry per CDR3 protein. The table records 610,000 or so distinct CDR3 sequences, more than 45% of them present only once. This clonotype was observed at least ten times. The antigen is undetermined. Study results and limitations: A model of 13 V-J pairs discriminated ophthalmopathy from stable hyperthyroidism.

Source material: peripheral blood or thyroid tissue (not recorded which). The rearrangement joins TRBV4-1 to TRBJ2-7; D perhaps matches TRBD2 (6 bases). The sequence was obtained from a woman between 18 and 29 years old with Graves' hyperthyroidism. The CDR3 sequence is CASSREEESYEQYF. CDR3 bases: TGCGCCAGCAGCCGGGAGGAGGAGTCCTACGAGCAGTACTTC.